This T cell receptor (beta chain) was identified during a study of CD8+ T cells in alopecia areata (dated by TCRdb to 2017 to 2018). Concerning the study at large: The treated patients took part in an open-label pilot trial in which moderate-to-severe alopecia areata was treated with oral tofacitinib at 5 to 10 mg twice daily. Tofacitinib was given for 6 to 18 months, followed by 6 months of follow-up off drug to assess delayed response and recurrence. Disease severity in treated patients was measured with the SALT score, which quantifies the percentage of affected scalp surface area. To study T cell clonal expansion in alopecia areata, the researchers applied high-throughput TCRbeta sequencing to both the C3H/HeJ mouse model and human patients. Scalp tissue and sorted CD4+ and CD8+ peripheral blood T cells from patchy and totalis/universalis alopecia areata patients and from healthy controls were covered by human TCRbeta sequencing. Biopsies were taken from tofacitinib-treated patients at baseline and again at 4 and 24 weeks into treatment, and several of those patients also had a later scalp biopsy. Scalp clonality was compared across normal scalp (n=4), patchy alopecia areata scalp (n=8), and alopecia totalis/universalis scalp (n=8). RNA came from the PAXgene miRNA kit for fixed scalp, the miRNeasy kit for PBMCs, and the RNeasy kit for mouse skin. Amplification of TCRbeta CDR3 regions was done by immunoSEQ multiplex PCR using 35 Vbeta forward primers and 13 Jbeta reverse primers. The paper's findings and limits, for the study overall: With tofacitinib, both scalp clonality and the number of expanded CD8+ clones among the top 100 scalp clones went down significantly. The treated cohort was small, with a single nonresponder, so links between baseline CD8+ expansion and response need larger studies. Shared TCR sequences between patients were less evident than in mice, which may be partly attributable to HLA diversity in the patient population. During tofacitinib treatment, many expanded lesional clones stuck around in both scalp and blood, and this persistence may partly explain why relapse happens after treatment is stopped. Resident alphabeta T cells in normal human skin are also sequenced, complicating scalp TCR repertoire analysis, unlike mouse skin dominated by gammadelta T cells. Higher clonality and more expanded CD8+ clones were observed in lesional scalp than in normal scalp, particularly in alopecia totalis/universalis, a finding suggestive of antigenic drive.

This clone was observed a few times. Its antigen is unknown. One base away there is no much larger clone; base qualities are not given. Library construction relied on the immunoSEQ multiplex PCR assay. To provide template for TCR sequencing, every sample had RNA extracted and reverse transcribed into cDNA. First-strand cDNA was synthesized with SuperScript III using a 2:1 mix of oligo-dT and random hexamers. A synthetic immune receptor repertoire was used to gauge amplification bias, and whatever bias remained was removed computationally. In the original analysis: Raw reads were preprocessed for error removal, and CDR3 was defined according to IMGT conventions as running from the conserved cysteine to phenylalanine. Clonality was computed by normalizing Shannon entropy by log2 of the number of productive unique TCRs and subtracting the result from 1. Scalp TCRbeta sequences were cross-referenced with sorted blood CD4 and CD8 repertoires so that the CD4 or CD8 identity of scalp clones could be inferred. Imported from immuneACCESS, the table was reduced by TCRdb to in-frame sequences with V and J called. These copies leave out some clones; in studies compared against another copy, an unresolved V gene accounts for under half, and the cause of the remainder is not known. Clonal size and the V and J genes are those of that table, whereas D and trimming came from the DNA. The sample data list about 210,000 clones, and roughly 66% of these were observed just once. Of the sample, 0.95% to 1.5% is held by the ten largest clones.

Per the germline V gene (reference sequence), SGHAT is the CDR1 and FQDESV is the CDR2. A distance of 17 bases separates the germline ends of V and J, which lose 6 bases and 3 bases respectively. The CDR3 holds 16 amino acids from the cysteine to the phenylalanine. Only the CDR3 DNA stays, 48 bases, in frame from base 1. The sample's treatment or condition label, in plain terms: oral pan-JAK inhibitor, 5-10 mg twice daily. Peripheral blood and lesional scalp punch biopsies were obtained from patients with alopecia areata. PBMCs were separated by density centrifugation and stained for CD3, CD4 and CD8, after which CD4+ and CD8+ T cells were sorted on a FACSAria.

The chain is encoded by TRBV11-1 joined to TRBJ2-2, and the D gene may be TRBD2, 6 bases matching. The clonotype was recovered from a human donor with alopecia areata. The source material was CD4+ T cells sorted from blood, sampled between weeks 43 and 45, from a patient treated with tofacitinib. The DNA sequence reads TGTGCCAGCAGATTTAGCTACGGGGGAGACACCGGGGAGCTGTTTTTT. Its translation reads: CASRFSYGGDTGELFF. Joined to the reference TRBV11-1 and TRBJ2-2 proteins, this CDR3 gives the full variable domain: EAEVAQSPRYKITEKSQAVAFWCDPISGHATLYWYRQILGQGPELLVQFQDESVVDDSQLPKDRFSAERLKGVDSTLKIQPAELGDSAMYLCASRFSYGGDTGELFFGEGSRLTVL.